These 5 T cell receptor beta chains were all obtained from the same sample, sequenced in a study of regulatory T cells in long-lasting Graves disease. Building the TCR beta libraries relied on iRepertoire HTBI primers, and CDR3 regions underwent Arm-PCR. TCRdb independently ran MiXCR on the multiplex PCR reads; one entry per CDR3 protein. The data contain about 660,000 distinct CDR3 sequences, about 32% of them singletons. Time point meaning: persistent/refractory GD, antithyroid drugs over 5 years with positive TRAb. The TCR library used RNA extracted from PBMCs. The sample in question was peripheral blood mononuclear cells (PBMCs), obtained when the disease was refractory, from a patient treated with antithyroid drugs. These receptors were collected from a female donor with Graves disease.

This clonotype was seen more than once but under ten times. V usage is TRBV6-1 and J usage is TRBJ1-5; D remains unclear. In germline, CDR1 is MNHNS, CDR2 SASEGT. This CDR3 spans 14 amino acids. The germline V and J ends were trimmed by 2 bases and 5 bases, with 10 bases remaining between them. The CDR3 DNA reads TGTGCCAGCAGTGAATTGGGTTTCTATCAGCCCCAGCATTTT. This sequence encodes CASSELGFYQPQHF.

The chain uses TRBV7-9 and TRBJ2-5; 9 bases line up with TRBD1. The CDR3 is 14 amino acids. The J segment lost 5 bases and the V segment lost 1 base, leaving 2 bases of the junction unmatched. In germline, CDR1 is SEHNR, CDR2 FQNEAQ (reference sequence). The CDR3 region is CASSLEGQGETQYF. CDR3 DNA: TGTGCCAGCAGCTTAGAAGGACAGGGGGAGACCCAGTACTTC.

V gene TRBV12-3 or TRBV12-4 combines with J gene TRBJ1-4; tentatively, D is TRBD1 (6 bases). The CDR3 covers 16 residues. The ends were cut back, 4 bases at V and 7 bases at J, with 19 bases in the middle. This CDR3 is CASSSEGGAGGEKLFF. DNA of the CDR3: TGTGCCAGCAGTTCCGAAGGGGGGGCCGGGGGTGAAAAACTGTTTTTT.

The chain carries TRBV2 and TRBJ2-1; D not resolved. Trimming removed 3 bases at V and 8 bases at J, with 11 bases between. The CDR3 length is 13 residues. The germline V gene encodes CDR1 SNHLY and CDR2 FYNNEI. CDR3 nucleotide sequence: TGTGCCAGCAGTGACCGCGTTTCGGATGAGCAGTTCTTC. It translates to CASSDRVSDEQFF.

This clonotype was detected only once. The germline gene is not matched at one end of the junction; a read error may be the cause. The gene calls are TRBV6-1 and TRBJ1-2, with D possibly TRBD1 on 5 matching bases. The CDR3 totals 15 residues. The V gene's germline CDR1 is MNHNS and CDR2 SASEGT. CDR3 amino acids: CACSRADRVNYGYTF. For the CDR3, the DNA is TGTGCCTGCAGCCGAGCCGACAGAGTAAACTATGGCTACACCTTC.